This TCR beta chain was identified during a study of OX40 agonist ivuxolimab in advanced cancers. As for the study in general: Head and neck, renal cell, melanoma or hepatocellular carcinoma were the cancers that dose-escalation patients had. Among those enrolled, mean age was about 62 years (range about 23 to 85) and about 82% were male. Anti-PD-1, anti-PD-L1 or anti-CTLA-4 therapy given earlier was allowed, and roughly 40% had some.

This clone was observed a few times. TCRdb's copy holds only in-frame clones and misses some; the assay was immunoSEQ multiplex PCR. Counted here are about 65,000 clones, roughly 91% occurring once; the ten biggest clones make up 0.3% to 0.4%. The CDR3 runs 15 residues. J gave up 6 bases and V 6 bases, and 12 bases lay outside the gene matches. Germline-derived CDR1 and CDR2 are LNHNV and YYDKDF (reference sequence). Patients had blood sampled at baseline and again on cycle 4 day 1 and cycle 7 day 1. This TCR came from an adult with an advanced solid tumor such as melanoma, head and neck, liver or kidney cancer. This chain joins TRBV15 and TRBJ1-2, with 8 bases fitting TRBD1. The sequencing here drew on CD4+ or CD8+ T cells sorted from blood, taken in a trial of the OX40 agonist ivuxolimab. CDR3 bases: TGTGCCACCAGGCTTGGGGACAGGAGGTCTGATGGCTACACCTTC. It translates to CATRLGDRRSDGYTF.